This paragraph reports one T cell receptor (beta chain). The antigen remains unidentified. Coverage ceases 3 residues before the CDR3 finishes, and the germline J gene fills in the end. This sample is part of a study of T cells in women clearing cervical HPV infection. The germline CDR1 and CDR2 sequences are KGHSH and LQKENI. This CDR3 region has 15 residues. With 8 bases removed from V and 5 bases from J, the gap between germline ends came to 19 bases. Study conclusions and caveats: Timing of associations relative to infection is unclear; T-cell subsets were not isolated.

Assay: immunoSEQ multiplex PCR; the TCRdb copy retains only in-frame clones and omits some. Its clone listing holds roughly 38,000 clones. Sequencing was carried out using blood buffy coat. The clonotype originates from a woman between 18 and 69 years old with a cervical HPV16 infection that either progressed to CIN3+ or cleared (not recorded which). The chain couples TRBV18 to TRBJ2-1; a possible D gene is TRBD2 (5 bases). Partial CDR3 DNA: TGTGCCAGCCAATCGGAAGGCGGGCGTAACAATGAG. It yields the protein CASQSEGGRNNE. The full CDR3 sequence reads CASQSEGGRNNEQFF.